The entry below describes one T cell receptor beta chain. The antigen is not known. The investigators reverse transcribed all of the isolated RNA, so they sequenced expressed TCRB transcripts. TCRdb's table, derived via immunoSEQ multiplex PCR, lists solely in-frame clones and lacks some. The repertoire holds about 170,000 clones, roughly 8% seen once, with roughly 0.5% in the top ten. The data stem from a study of beta chain features in type 1 diabetes. Study overall: Analysis included over 100,000,000 sorted cells drawn from all samples.

General observations from the study: Insertions at VDJ junctions were less frequent in type 1 diabetes patients. These patients also deleted more nucleotides at the same junctions. All four CD4+ subsets of Type 1 diabetes patients contained TCRB CDR3s that were moderately but significantly shorter. Highly expressing activated T cells could be over-counted with a cDNA template.

Every sorted population was more than 95% pure. Material for sequencing was central memory CD4+ T cells from blood. This clonotype originated in a man between 18 and 35 years old with type 1 diabetes.

CDR3 residues: CASSAGWDFGYEQFF. The CDR3 DNA is TGTGCCAGCAGCGCTGGGTGGGACTTTGGGTATGAGCAGTTCTTC. The chain employs TRBV11-2 and TRBJ2-1; D is perhaps TRBD2 (6 bases). V lost 5 bases to trimming and J lost 8 bases, with 19 bases between them. From germline, CDR1 is SGHAT and CDR2 FQNNGV. The CDR3 runs to 15 residues.